What follows describes a single T cell receptor (beta chain). This clonotype was observed a handful of times. Its antigen is still unknown. The record has no base qualities; no much larger clone is one base away. The iRepertoire nested amplicon-rescue multiplex PCR (arm-PCR) platform was used to amplify TCR alpha and beta CDR3 regions from RNA. The input for one-step reverse transcription and amplification was roughly 90-450 ng of tissue mRNA or PBMC total RNA. Following bead purification, Illumina adapters were added through a secondary multiplex PCR, and the libraries were then gel-purified between 200 and 400 bp. The libraries contained internal 6-nucleotide barcodes that were used for demultiplexing. Sequencing of libraries was performed on an Illumina MiSeq with 2x220 or 2x250 nucleotide paired-end reads. The paper's processing steps were these. Paired reads were merged using FLASH 1.2.11 and aligned with BWA-MEM to the GRCh37 human genome, and TRA and TRB reads were then extracted. An IMGT-derived reference of cassette sequences and CDR3 motifs, with pseudogenes included, was used for V and J assignment. Reads were translated in three frames, and productive CDR3s were defined as those with a C...FGXG motif and no stop codons. Clonotypes were defined as unique combinations of V-J cassette pair and CDR3 amino acid sequence. Hamming distance filtering was applied to reads, with thresholds set by the sequence error rate of each sample in mapped regions. Clones were called with MiXCR by TCRdb after fastp trimmed the public reads at Q25, and only in-frame beta chains were retained. Entries that share a CDR3 protein sequence are merged under the most common genes and DNA. It is TCRdb's table, rather than the study itself, that gives the V and J calls and clone size. Across this sample there are about 180,000 distinct CDR3 sequences, with around 45% seen only once. Roughly 5.4% of the sample is in the top ten clones.

From a lookup of the germline V gene, CDR1 and CDR2 are MNHNS and SASEGT. Cut back by 8 bases and 5 bases, the V and J ends lie 22 bases apart. The CDR3 measures 16 amino acids from cysteine to phenylalanine. The only DNA kept is the CDR3, 48 bases in frame from the first base. The data are from a study of glioma-infiltrating T cells (dated by TCRdb to the mid-2010s). Notes on the research overall: Glioma tissue, non-neoplastic brain tissue and matched peripheral blood mononuclear cells were used as sources from which TCR alpha- and beta-chain repertoires were sequenced. To measure divergence between tissue and blood T-cell populations, each tissue-infiltrating repertoire was compared with the peripheral blood repertoire of the same patient. Three low-grade glioma patients, seven to nine primary glioblastoma patients, and three non-glioma patients who contributed non-neoplastic brain tissue made up the paired cohort.

Broader findings and caveats from the paper: In non-neoplastic patients, VJ-independent divergence between tissue and blood fell below expectation, whereas in all gliomas, and especially in low-grade gliomas, the divergence rose above expectation. Very few CDR3 sequences were found to be shared between tissue and blood, and this scarcity was attributed to high CDR3 diversity and limited sampling. The group comparisons were based on small numbers of patients: three non-neoplastic, three low-grade glioma and several glioblastoma patients.

The chain employs TRBV6-1 and TRBJ2-1; the D gene is perhaps TRBD1 or TRBD2, as each covers 6 bases. Sequencing input: glioma tissue, nonneoplastic brain tissue, or PBMCs (not recorded which). This clonotype was sampled from a human donor with low-grade glioma or glioblastoma, undergoing nonglioma brain surgery, or in good health (not recorded which). Here the CDR3 is given as CASLTPKGRGDNEQFF. The DNA reads as follows: TGTGCCAGCCTAACTCCTAAGGGTAGGGGGGACAATGAGCAGTTCTTC.